This TCR beta chain derives from a study of identical twins (dated by TCRdb to 2016 to 2017). About the study as a whole: The study deep-sequenced TCR alpha and beta repertoires from monozygotic twins, unrelated adults of various ages and cord blood to test whether fetal clonotypes persist. Replicate twin experiments were performed at different times using different library preparation protocols to rule out contamination. What the authors observed across the whole study: Zero-insertion analyses could be partly confounded by invariant T cells such as MAIT and iNKT, though diverse VJ usage argued against such confounding for most clonotypes. Out-of-frame TCR alpha sharing in monozygotic twins was systematically underestimated by recombination models, whereas sharing between unrelated individuals was in agreement with the recombination models. Abundant cord blood beta clonotypes had fewer insertions, young adult naive repertoires showed a similar but weaker trend, and memory repertoires showed no such trend. In beta out-of-frame sequences, excess twin sharing was weaker, because having fewer shared sequences lowered the signal-to-noise ratio. Out-of-frame TCR alpha sequences shared between twins showed an excess of low generation-probability sequences compared with coincidental sharing between unrelated individuals. Because the same donors could not be followed over many years, the conclusions depended on cross-sectional statistical analysis.

Library generation was performed with 5' RACE. Sequencing took place on an Illumina HiSeq 2000. Template switching introduced a universal primer binding site; the final cDNA contained a unique molecular identifier, enabling accurate counting of TCR cDNA molecules. Specific primers in the conserved constant-segment region were used to synthesize first-strand cDNA for TCR alpha and beta chains. To control for contamination, each cDNA library was double barcoded with a SMART-Mk sample barcode plus Illumina barcodes. TruSeq adapter sequences along with Illumina sample barcodes were introduced in two successive PCR steps. The Illumina HiSeq platform was used with custom primers to sequence TCR alpha and beta cDNA libraries. The study's processing was this. MiGEC processed the raw reads to extract unique molecular identifiers, while MiXCR was used to determine the CDR3 positions. Recombination models were inferred per individual with the repgenHMM and IGoR tools using an EM algorithm. Shared clonotype analysis was performed with the tcR package in R, normalizing sharing by the product of cloneset sizes. Out-of-frame nonproductive sequences were analyzed to study raw recombination free of thymic and clonal selection effects. TCRdb handled the public reads itself, with Q25 trimming in fastp and clone calling in MiXCR, and kept productive beta chains. Each CDR3 protein appears once, grouped with its most common genes and DNA. TCRdb's processing, not the authors', yielded these V and J calls. This sample comprises a few hundred thousand distinct CDR3 sequences, about 9% of them detected only once. The top ten constitute about 8.1% of the sample.

To note about this clonotype: Its antigen has not been determined. Base-call qualities are not available, and no considerably larger clone is one nucleotide away.

The CDR3 sequence holds 15 residues, the cysteine and phenylalanine included. Left in the record is the CDR3 DNA by itself, 45 bases read in frame from the first base. Germline trimming: 4 bases from V, 5 bases from J; junction bases outside gene matches: 8. Every donor in the study was a healthy Caucasian. The researchers also sequenced three unrelated adults who were not twins: a male aged 18 to 29, a male aged 50 to 59, and a female aged 50 to 59. Miltenyi CD45RO+ enrichment and human naive T-cell isolation kits were used to isolate memory (CD45RO+) and naive T cells from PBMC. The clonotype was recovered from a woman between 50 and 59 years old in good health. This chain is built from TRBV12-3 or TRBV12-4 and TRBJ2-1, with 7 junctional bases fitting TRBD1. Input material: naive T cells sorted from blood. Sample cell subset or site, as interpreted from the label and publication: cells isolated with a human naive T-cell isolation kit. The base sequence is TGTGCCAGCAGTTCAACCGGGACAGCGGACAATGAGCAGTTCTTC. Translation gives CASSSTGTADNEQFF.